These 9 T cell receptor beta chains originate from one sample sequenced in a study of radiation and T cells in renal cell carcinoma. Profiled with immunoSEQ multiplex PCR; TCRdb holds only in-frame clones, not every one. In the table there are tens of thousands of clones, approximately 80% of which are singletons. Time point indicated: baseline pretreatment blood. Indicated treatment: 15 Gy SBRT to primary tumor, nephrectomy 4 weeks later. This sample comprised blood, obtained from a patient whose treatment included radiotherapy and nephrectomy. The receptors here all came from a man between 60 and 75 years old with renal cell carcinoma.

This clone was detected once. V is TRBV2 and J is TRBJ2-3, with a weak D call TRBD1 (6 bases). The CDR3 sequence is 15 residues long. The germline V and J ends were trimmed by 3 bases and 1 base, with 11 bases remaining between them. Germline CDR1 is SNHLY and CDR2 is FYNNEI. CDR3: CASSEMAGGTDTQYF. CDR3 DNA: TGTGCCAGCAGTGAGATGGCAGGGGGCACAGATACGCAGTATTTT.

The chain recombines TRBV5-4 with TRBJ2-4, with 9 bases fitting TRBD2. The junction had 0 bases not matched to a gene; V was cut back by 2 bases and J by 0 bases. CDR1 and CDR2 (germline): SGHNT, YYREEE (reference sequence). CDR3 size: 15 residues. The CDR3, as DNA: TGTGCCAGCAGCTTACTAGCGGGAGCCAAAAACATTCAGTACTTC. Its protein is CASSLLAGAKNIQYF.

The rearrangement uses TRBV28 and TRBJ2-3; D uncertain. Germline CDR1 MDHEN, CDR2 SYDVKM. The CDR3 runs 13 residues. Trimming pared 1 base from V and 6 bases from J, leaving 8 bases between. Written as DNA, the CDR3 is TGTGCCAGCAGTTTATCAGACTGGGATACGCAGTATTTT. Protein sequence: CASSLSDWDTQYF.

J is TRBJ2-1 and V is TRBV20-1; D is possibly TRBD2 (5 bases). The CDR3 sequence is 11 residues long. The ends were cut back, 5 bases at V and 8 bases at J, with 10 bases in the middle. Germline V CDR1 and CDR2: DFQATT, SNEGSKA (reference sequence). CDR3 nucleotide sequence: TGCAGTGCTTTAGGAGGCTATGAGCAGTTCTTC. It specifies CSALGGYEQFF.

The J gene is TRBJ1-6, the V gene TRBV30; D possibly corresponds to TRBD1 (5 bases). Trimming removed 7 bases at V and 0 bases at J, with 16 bases between. Germline V gene sequence: CDR1 GTSNPN, CDR2 SVGIG (reference sequence). The CDR3 is made up of 16 amino acids. DNA of the CDR3: TGTGCCTCGACTGGGACGGGGAGCTCCTATAATTCACCCCTCCACTTT. It is translated as CASTGTGSSYNSPLHF.

V is TRBV21-1 and J is TRBJ1-2; the table assigns TRBD1, which was not confirmed against the DNA. TRBV21-1 represents a pseudogene. The CDR3 spans 14 residues. Here the CDR3 DNA reads TGTGCCACTCCCAGGGGACAGGGAAAAGGTGGCTACACCTTC. The encoded protein is CATPRGQGKGGYTF.

CDR3 in amino acids: CASSLVHPHFGPQHF. In DNA, the CDR3 is TGTGCCAGCAGCTTAGTTCATCCGCACTTCGGGCCCCAGCATTTT. The chain employs TRBV7-6 and TRBJ1-5; D uncertain. CDR1 is SGHVS and CDR2 is FNYEAQ in the germline V gene. With 1 base removed from V and 9 bases from J, the gap between germline ends came to 16 bases. This CDR3 region has 15 residues.

V gene TRBV11-2 combines with J gene TRBJ1-5; D is ambiguous. Trimming cost V 3 bases and J 0 bases, with 6 bases left between them. Germline CDR1 and CDR2: SGHAT and FQNNGV. CDR3 size: 14 residues. The CDR3 region is CASSFGDSNQPQHF. DNA of the CDR3: TGTGCCAGCAGCTTTGGGGATAGCAATCAGCCCCAGCATTTT.

This sequence joins TRBV19 and TRBJ1-1; D may be TRBD1 (5 bases). V lost 7 bases and J lost 5, with 23 bases in between. The CDR3 length is 16 residues. The germline CDR1 and CDR2 sequences are LNHDA and SQIVND (reference sequence). The CDR3 DNA is TGTGCCAGTAAACTTCGGCAGGGTATTGTTGGTACTGAAGCTTTCTTT. Protein product: CASKLRQGIVGTEAFF.